Shown below are 28 T cell receptor beta chains from a single sample sequenced in a study of somatic mutations in cytotoxic T cells in rheumatoid arthritis. Clones were read by immunoSEQ multiplex PCR, and TCRdb kept only the in-frame ones, dropping some. The repertoire holds around 15,000 clones, with approximately 75% as singletons. The sequenced sample consisted of CD8+ T cells sorted from blood. The receptors were sampled from an adult with rheumatoid arthritis.

This chain links TRBV6-5 with TRBJ1-3; D not certain. The V gene's germline CDR1 is MNHEY and CDR2 SVGAGI. The CDR3 runs to 13 residues. Between the trimmed V and J ends, which lost 0 bases and 4 bases, there was a span of 4 bases. Here the CDR3 DNA reads TGTGCCAGCAGTTACTCGTTGGGAAACACCATATATTTT. This translates into CASSYSLGNTIYF.

This clone has just one count. V gene TRBV19 combines with J gene TRBJ2-7, with D possibly being TRBD2 (5 bases). CDR3 length: 12 amino acids. Trimming left V 8 bases short and J 4 bases short, with 12 bases between. CDR1 LNHDA and CDR2 SQIVND come from the germline V gene (reference sequence). The CDR3 is CASRGGPYEQYF. CDR3 nucleotide sequence: TGTGCCAGTCGGGGTGGACCATACGAGCAGTACTTC.

CDR3 nucleotide sequence: TGTGCCAGCAGCGGGCCCCTCGGGGGGAAGGCCAACACTGAAGCTTTCTTT. This sequence encodes CASSGPLGGKANTEAFF. The chain couples TRBV9 to TRBJ1-1; possible D gene TRBD1, 5 bases. The CDR3 consists of 17 residues. Trimming left V 3 bases short and J 2 bases short, with 20 bases between. Germline V gene lookup returns CDR1 SGDLS and CDR2 YYNGEE.

The rearrangement links TRBV5-6 to TRBJ2-3; the D call may be TRBD1 or TRBD2 (6 bases each). This CDR3 region has 18 residues. V gave up 1 base and J gave up 3 bases, with 21 bases separating them. The germline V gene has CDR1 SGHDT and CDR2 YYEEEE. CDR3 DNA sequence: TGTGCCAGCAGCTTGACTCTCGTTACGGGGGCGAGAACAGATACGCAGTATTTT. Translated: CASSLTLVTGARTDTQYF.

The chain employs TRBV11-2 and TRBJ1-5; D gene ambiguous. Germline V gene lookup returns CDR1 SGHAT and CDR2 FQNNGV. V shed 5 bases and J shed 1 base, with 6 bases lying between them. The CDR3 loop spans 13 amino acids. CDR3 nucleotides: TGTGCCAGCAGCCGAGGGAGCAATCAGCCCCAGCATTTT. This codes for CASSRGSNQPQHF.

V and J are TRBV28 and TRBJ1-1; TRBD1 might be the D (5 bases). Germline CDR1 reads MDHEN; CDR2 reads SYDVKM. This CDR3 region has 15 residues. V was pared by 2 bases and J by 1 base, with 11 bases between. The CDR3 coding sequence is TGTGCCAGCAGTTTAGGGACGGAGGGGAACACTGAAGCTTTCTTT. Translation gives CASSLGTEGNTEAFF.

This clone occurred a few times. This chain uses TRBV6-6 with TRBJ1-2; D is possibly TRBD1 (5 bases). CDR1 is MNHNY and CDR2 is SVGAGI in the germline V gene (reference sequence). Trimming removed 5 bases at V and 5 bases at J, with 15 bases between. This CDR3 is built from 14 residues. The CDR3 nucleotides are TGTGCCAGCAGTCCTCCGGGACTGCAGTATGGCTACACCTTC. Translated, it gives CASSPPGLQYGYTF.

There are a few counts of this clone. The CDR3 loop is CASSVGGGPHANTGELFF. Here the CDR3 DNA reads TGTGCCAGCAGCGTAGGCGGGGGTCCTCACGCGAACACCGGGGAGCTGTTTTTT. The chain joins TRBV9 to TRBJ2-2; 7 bases are a match to TRBD2. V dropped 0 bases and J dropped 0; count of bases not matched to a gene: 8. This CDR3 has 18 amino acids. Germline-derived CDR1 and CDR2 are SGDLS and YYNGEE.

This chain connects TRBV4-2 to TRBJ2-6, with unresolved D. CDR1 is LGHNA and CDR2 is YNFKEQ in the germline V gene. Trimming left V 0 bases short and J 0 bases short, with 12 bases between. This CDR3 region has 18 residues. CDR3 amino acids: CASSQEGSSSSGANVLTF. In nucleotides, the CDR3 is TGTGCCAGCAGCCAAGAGGGTAGCAGCAGCTCTGGGGCCAACGTCCTGACTTTC.

A few counts support this clone. At one of its ends the junction is not consistent with the germline gene, which may arise from a read error. The rearrangement joins TRBV7-7 to TRBJ2-3; the match to TRBD1 covers 9 bases. From germline, CDR1 is SSHAT and CDR2 FNYEAQ (reference sequence). The CDR3 consists of 16 residues. For the CDR3, the DNA is TGTGCTAGCAGCCTAGGGAAGGGACAGGGCTTCGATACGCAGTATTTT. Protein sequence: CASSLGKGQGFDTQYF.

Notes on this clone: The junction does not match germline at one end; this may be a read error. V usage is TRBV7-7 and J usage is TRBJ2-2; 7 nucleotides agree with TRBD1. CDR1 is SSHAT and CDR2 is FNYEAQ in the germline V gene (reference sequence). This CDR3 is 15 amino acids long. For the CDR3, the DNA is TGTGCTAGCAGCTATGAGACAGGGAGCACCGGGGAGCTGTTTTTT. This gives the protein CASSYETGSTGELFF.

Concerning this clone itself: Its ends do not fully match the called genes, so a read error is possible. In DNA, the CDR3 is TGTGCCAGCAGCGAAGGGACCACCTCTGGAAACACCATATATTTT. This sequence encodes CASSEGTTSGNTIYF. The chain links TRBV6-1 to TRBJ1-3; TRBD1 might be the D (5 bases). The CDR3 totals 15 residues. Germline V gives CDR1 MNHNS, CDR2 SASEGT.

V usage is TRBV10-1 and J usage is TRBJ2-3, with 9 positions matching TRBD2. The junction had 12 bases not matched to a gene; V was cut back by 5 bases and J by 0 bases. CDR3 size: 18 residues. The germline V gene encodes CDR1 WNHNN and CDR2 SYGVQD (reference sequence). The CDR3: CASSKAPPLAGSTDTQYF. The DNA for the CDR3 is TGCGCCAGCAGTAAAGCTCCCCCTCTAGCGGGGAGCACAGATACGCAGTATTTT.

The gene calls are TRBV4-2 and TRBJ1-6; D remains unclear. The CDR3 is 16 residues long. Germline V gene lookup returns CDR1 LGHNA and CDR2 YNFKEQ. V was clipped by 6 bases and J by 0 bases, with 12 bases between them. The CDR3 loop reads CASSRGRHSYNSPLHF. DNA of the CDR3: TGTGCCAGCAGTCGAGGGCGACACTCCTATAATTCACCCCTCCACTTT.

This clone appeared once. The chain recombines TRBV5-6 with TRBJ1-4; D is unresolved. Trimming removed 3 bases from V and 6 bases from J, with 18 bases in between. CDR3 length: 16 amino acids. From germline, CDR1 is SGHDT and CDR2 YYEEEE. The CDR3 sequence is CASSSIISIGDEKLFF. CDR3 nucleotides: TGTGCCAGCAGCTCTATAATATCCATTGGCGATGAAAAACTGTTTTTT.

The chain combines TRBV4-1 with TRBJ2-5; the D gene is possibly TRBD2 (5 bases). Germline loops: CDR1 MGHRA, CDR2 YSYEKL. V was shortened by 1 base and J by 0 bases, with 6 bases between the two germline ends. This CDR3 has 14 residues. CDR3 residues: CASSQAGDQETQYF. In DNA form, the CDR3 reads TGCGCCAGCAGCCAAGCCGGGGACCAAGAGACCCAGTACTTC.

This chain joins TRBV6-1 and TRBJ1-5; D is ambiguous. V was shortened by 5 bases and J by 6 bases, with 17 bases between the two germline ends. This CDR3 is 15 amino acids long. Germline values: CDR1 MNHNS, CDR2 SASEGT. The CDR3 DNA is TGTGCCAGCAGTCAACTCGGGGTTGGGATTCAGCCCCAGCATTTT. Protein product: CASSQLGVGIQPQHF.

This chain uses TRBV15 with TRBJ1-2; 9 bases map to TRBD1. The CDR3 totals 13 residues. V shed 5 bases, J shed 2 bases, and the junction held 0 bases outside the gene matches. CDR1 and CDR2 from the germline V gene are LNHNV and YYDKDF (reference sequence). CDR3 nucleotides: TGTGCCACCAGCGGACAGGGGAACTATGGCTACACCTTC. This sequence encodes CATSGQGNYGYTF.

The chain couples TRBV6-1 to TRBJ2-2, with D unresolved. Germline V CDR1 and CDR2: MNHNS, SASEGT. V lost 6 bases and J lost 0, with 5 bases in between. The CDR3 covers 13 residues. The CDR3 is CASRGPNTGELFF. CDR3 coding DNA: TGTGCCAGCAGGGGCCCGAACACCGGGGAGCTGTTTTTT.

The chain carries TRBV6-6 and TRBJ1-5, with 9 bases fitting TRBD1. The CDR3 runs 14 residues. After removal of 6 bases from V and 5 bases from J, the junction contained 5 bases not matched to a gene. Germline CDR1 and CDR2: MNHNY and SVGAGI (reference sequence). CDR3 sequence: CASRRTGEDQPQHF. CDR3 in DNA: TGTGCCAGCAGACGGACAGGGGAGGATCAGCCCCAGCATTTT.

This clone has only a few counts. Germline and junction disagree at one end, which may indicate a read error. The gene calls are TRBV7-7 and TRBJ2-2; 8 nucleotides line up with TRBD2. Per germline, CDR1 SSHAT and CDR2 FNYEAQ (reference sequence). This CDR3 is built from 17 residues. The CDR3 DNA reads as TGTGCTAGCAGCTTAGACTCCGGGGGGGCGCTGACCGGGGAGCTGTTTTTT. Residues: CASSLDSGGALTGELFF.

The V gene is TRBV6-1, the J gene TRBJ1-2; 10 positions agree with TRBD1. Germline V gives CDR1 MNHNS, CDR2 SASEGT. V was pared by 10 bases and J by 4 bases, with 9 bases of the junction left unmatched. The CDR3 contains 14 residues. DNA for the CDR3: TGTGCCAATAGACAGGGGGCGACTAGCTATGGCTACACCTTC. This sequence encodes CANRQGATSYGYTF.

This clone was picked up one time. The chain recombines TRBV5-1 with TRBJ2-1; 13 nucleotides line up with TRBD2. V gave up 3 bases and J gave up 3 bases; unmatched junction bases: 0. This CDR3 comprises 15 residues. Germline values: CDR1 SGHRS, CDR2 YFSETQ. The DNA of the CDR3 is TGCGCCAGCAGCTGGACTAGCGGGGGCTACAATGAGCAGTTCTTC. Its translation: CASSWTSGGYNEQFF.

The chain joins TRBV6-1 to TRBJ2-5; tentative D call: TRBD2 (7 bases). The V and J ends lost 10 bases and 5 bases respectively, with 17 bases between them. There are 13 residues in the CDR3. The germline V gene has CDR1 MNHNS and CDR2 SASEGT. This CDR3 reads CATKRGGGETQYF. CDR3 sequence (DNA): TGTGCCACCAAGAGGGGGGGTGGGGAGACCCAGTACTTC.

V usage is TRBV6-6 and J usage is TRBJ2-3; 13 nucleotides line up with TRBD2. Germline V gives CDR1 MNHNY, CDR2 SVGAGI (reference sequence). CDR3 length equals 16 residues. Trimming cost V 5 bases and J 5 bases; bases outside gene matches: 7. CDR3 DNA sequence: TGTGCCAGCAGTCATACTAGCGGGGGGGCCGTAGATACGCAGTATTTT. Encoded protein: CASSHTSGGAVDTQYF.

The chain uses TRBV6-5 and TRBJ1-2; no definite D call. Trimming took off 3 bases at V and 0 bases at J, with 11 bases between the two ends. Germline lookup yields CDR1 MNHEY and CDR2 SVGAGI. The CDR3 spans 15 residues. This CDR3 reads CASSYKWDSNYGYTF. In DNA form, the CDR3 reads TGTGCCAGCAGTTATAAGTGGGATTCTAACTATGGCTACACCTTC.

This clone has a handful of counts. The J gene is TRBJ2-5, the V gene TRBV9; 8 nucleotides agree with TRBD2. Germline V gene lookup returns CDR1 SGDLS and CDR2 YYNGEE. The CDR3 sequence is 14 residues long. V lost 4 bases to trimming and J lost 1 base; unmatched junction nucleotides: 3. The CDR3 nucleotides read TGTGCCAGCAGCCCAGCGGGGGTCCAAGAGACCCAGTACTTC. It yields the protein CASSPAGVQETQYF. Full variable domain (outside the CDR3, taken from reference TRBV9 and TRBJ2-5): DSGVTQTPKHLITATGQRVTLRCSPRSGDLSVYWYQQSLDQGLQFLIQYYNGEERAKGNILERFSAQQFPDLHSELNLSSLELGDSALYFCASSPAGVQETQYFGPGTRLLVL.

V and J are TRBV7-9 and TRBJ1-1, with D unclear. Germline CDR1 is SEHNR and CDR2 is FQNEAQ (reference sequence). Trimming removed 3 bases from V and 2 bases from J, with 7 bases in between. CDR3 length equals 13 residues. The CDR3 reads CASSFGKNTEAFF. CDR3 coding DNA: TGTGCCAGCAGCTTTGGGAAAAACACTGAAGCTTTCTTT. The full variable domain, in which reference TRBV7-9 and TRBJ1-1 provide the parts outside the CDR3, is DTGVSQNPRHKITKRGQNVTFRCDPISEHNRLYWYRQTLGQGPEFLTYFQNEAQLEKSRLLSDRFSAERPKGSFSTLEIQRTEQGDSAMYLCASSFGKNTEAFFGQGTRLTVV.